Listed below are T cell receptor beta chains from one sample, sequenced in a study of shared clonotypes between healthy human individuals. Assay: immunoSEQ multiplex PCR; the TCRdb copy retains only in-frame clones and omits some. The table lists about 2.1 million clones, approximately 92% of them singletons. Sequencing input: naive CD8+ T cells from PBMCs. The receptors derive from a man aged 18 to 35 in good health. Some clones in this sample may be carry-over from other donors' samples. CDR3s include the opening cysteine and the closing phenylalanine or tryptophan. The D gene is left open where the match is weak. Where a row states a size, it is once, few, many or the class of an expanded clone; other rows omit it.

clone_size: .; j_call: TRBJ2-3; d_call: .; v_call: TRBV2; cdr3_nt: TGTGCCAGCAGTGAAGTAGGGCGGCCCGAGGATACGCAGTATTTT; cdr3_aa: CASSEVGRPEDTQYF
clone_size: .; j_call: TRBJ2-7; d_call: .; v_call: TRBV9; cdr3_nt: TGTGCCAGCAGCGTAGTTTCCCGGGAATACTACGAGCAGTACTTC; cdr3_aa: CASSVVSREYYEQYF
clone_size: .; j_call: TRBJ2-5; d_call: .; v_call: TRBV27; cdr3_nt: TGTGCCAGCAGTCCTACCCCCCTGCAGCAAGAGACCCAGTACTTC; cdr3_aa: CASSPTPLQQETQYF
clone_size: .; j_call: TRBJ2-3; d_call: TRBD2; v_call: TRBV28; cdr3_nt: TGTGCCAGCAGTTCCCTGGCTAGCGGGAGTCGGGATACGCAGTATTTT; cdr3_aa: CASSSLASGSRDTQYF
clone_size: .; j_call: TRBJ2-2; d_call: .; v_call: TRBV21-1; cdr3_nt: TGTGCCAGCAGCACCAAACAAGACAGGGAACTCACCGGGGAGCTGTTTTTT; cdr3_aa: CASSTKQDRELTGELFF
clone_size: .; j_call: TRBJ1-2; d_call: .; v_call: TRBV27; cdr3_nt: TGTGCCAGCAGTTCCCGGGGTCGAAAAATGGATGGCTACACCTTC; cdr3_aa: CASSSRGRKMDGYTF
clone_size: .; j_call: TRBJ1-2; d_call: TRBD1; v_call: TRBV6-1; cdr3_nt: TGTGCCAGCAGTGAAGCTTTTGACAGGGGTAGGAACTATGGCTACACCTTC; cdr3_aa: CASSEAFDRGRNYGYTF
clone_size: .; j_call: TRBJ2-3; d_call: .; v_call: TRBV7-8; cdr3_nt: TGTGCCAGCAGCCCGCAGGCCGATACGCAGTATTTT; cdr3_aa: CASSPQADTQYF
clone_size: once; j_call: TRBJ2-1; d_call: .; v_call: TRBV20-1; cdr3_nt: TGCAGTGCTAGAGTGGTTAATGAGCAGTTCTTC; cdr3_aa: CSARVVNEQFF
clone_size: .; j_call: TRBJ2-7; d_call: .; v_call: TRBV9; cdr3_nt: TGTGCCAGCAGCGTAGGAGATAGCGCGTCCTACGAGCAGTACTTC; cdr3_aa: CASSVGDSASYEQYF
clone_size: .; j_call: TRBJ1-2; d_call: TRBD1; v_call: TRBV29-1; cdr3_nt: TGCAGCGTTACAGGGACAGGGAGCTATGGCTATACCTTC; cdr3_aa: CSVTGTGSYGYTF
clone_size: .; j_call: TRBJ1-5; d_call: .; v_call: TRBV28; cdr3_nt: TGTGCCAGCAGCCCAACAGGGTTTCAGCCCCAGCATTTT; cdr3_aa: CASSPTGFQPQHF
clone_size: .; j_call: TRBJ2-7; d_call: TRBD1; v_call: TRBV9; cdr3_nt: TGTGCCAGCAGCGTAGGGACAGGGGGGGAGCAGTACTTC; cdr3_aa: CASSVGTGGEQYF
clone_size: .; j_call: TRBJ2-7; d_call: .; v_call: TRBV23-1; cdr3_nt: TGCGCCAGCAGGGGTGACAGTTACGAGCAGTACTTC; cdr3_aa: CASRGDSYEQYF
clone_size: .; j_call: TRBJ1-2; d_call: .; v_call: TRBV4-1; cdr3_nt: TGCGCCAGCAGCCCACAGGAGTACTATGGCTACACCTTC; cdr3_aa: CASSPQEYYGYTF
clone_size: .; j_call: TRBJ1-1; d_call: .; v_call: TRBV29-1; cdr3_nt: TGCAGCGTTGGTGTTAGGGGAGCTTTCTTT; cdr3_aa: CSVGVRGAFF
clone_size: .; j_call: TRBJ2-5; d_call: TRBD1; v_call: TRBV4-2; cdr3_nt: TGTGCCAGCAGCCCAGCGGGGACAGGGCTCCAAGAGACCCAGTACTTC; cdr3_aa: CASSPAGTGLQETQYF
clone_size: once; j_call: TRBJ2-6; d_call: .; v_call: TRBV6-5; cdr3_nt: TGTGCCAGCAGAATGTCAGACTCTGGGGCCAACGTCCTGACTTTC; cdr3_aa: CASRMSDSGANVLTF
clone_size: .; j_call: TRBJ2-5; d_call: .; v_call: TRBV28; cdr3_nt: TGTGCCAGCAGTTTCTCCGGGACCGACGGTGGATGGACCCAGTACTTC; cdr3_aa: CASSFSGTDGGWTQYF
clone_size: .; j_call: TRBJ1-1; d_call: .; v_call: TRBV28; cdr3_nt: TGTGCCAGCAGGCCAGCAGGGGCTAACACTGAAGCTTTCTTT; cdr3_aa: CASRPAGANTEAFF
clone_size: once; j_call: TRBJ2-2; d_call: TRBD1; v_call: TRBV27; cdr3_nt: TGTGCCAGCAGTCCAGGGGGCCTGAACACCGGGGAGCTGTTTTTT; cdr3_aa: CASSPGGLNTGELFF
clone_size: .; j_call: TRBJ1-2; d_call: .; v_call: TRBV28; cdr3_nt: TGTGCCAGCAGTTTAGGGGACTGGAGCTATGGCTACACCTTC; cdr3_aa: CASSLGDWSYGYTF
clone_size: .; j_call: TRBJ1-2; d_call: .; v_call: TRBV5-8; cdr3_nt: TGTGCCAGCAGCGGTTGGACTACGGGGGCCTATGGCTACACCTTC; cdr3_aa: CASSGWTTGAYGYTF
clone_size: .; j_call: TRBJ2-7; d_call: .; v_call: TRBV6-4; cdr3_nt: TGTGCCAGCAGTGACTCGATGGGTAGCCACTACGAGCAGTACTTC; cdr3_aa: CASSDSMGSHYEQYF
clone_size: few; j_call: TRBJ1-2; d_call: TRBD1; v_call: TRBV5-1; cdr3_nt: TGCGCCAGCAGCTCCGGACAGGGATCTAACTATGGCTACACCTTC; cdr3_aa: CASSSGQGSNYGYTF
clone_size: .; j_call: TRBJ2-1; d_call: .; v_call: TRBV7-8; cdr3_nt: TGTGCCAGCAGCGCCCACCCTAGCTCCAATGAGCAGTTCTTC; cdr3_aa: CASSAHPSSNEQFF
clone_size: .; j_call: TRBJ2-7; d_call: .; v_call: TRBV7-9; cdr3_nt: TGTGCCAGCCGGTGGGGGTCCTACGAGCAGTACTTC; cdr3_aa: CASRWGSYEQYF
clone_size: once; j_call: TRBJ1-5; d_call: .; v_call: TRBV19; cdr3_nt: TGTGCCAGTAGTCTAAAGAGCAATCAGCCCCAGCATTTT; cdr3_aa: CASSLKSNQPQHF
clone_size: .; j_call: TRBJ2-7; d_call: .; v_call: TRBV25-1; cdr3_nt: TGTGCCAGCAGTGAATATGGGGGCTCCTACGAGCAGTACTTC; cdr3_aa: CASSEYGGSYEQYF
clone_size: once; j_call: TRBJ2-7; d_call: .; v_call: TRBV4-3; cdr3_nt: TGCGCCAGCAGCCAATCCGGGACTTGGGTCGAGCAGTACTTC; cdr3_aa: CASSQSGTWVEQYF
clone_size: once; j_call: TRBJ1-2; d_call: .; v_call: TRBV19; cdr3_nt: TGTGCCACTATCAGGGGAAACTATGGCTACACCTTC; cdr3_aa: CATIRGNYGYTF
clone_size: .; j_call: TRBJ2-1; d_call: TRBD2; v_call: TRBV4-3; cdr3_nt: TGCGCCAGCAGCCAAGTGAAACTAGCGGGAGGCTCCTACAATGAGCAGTTCTTC; cdr3_aa: CASSQVKLAGGSYNEQFF
clone_size: .; j_call: TRBJ2-5; d_call: TRBD2; v_call: TRBV11-2; cdr3_nt: TGTGCCAGCAGCTTAGTTCCTAGCGGGACAGAGACCCAGTACTTC; cdr3_aa: CASSLVPSGTETQYF
clone_size: .; j_call: TRBJ1-2; d_call: TRBD1; v_call: TRBV5-1; cdr3_nt: TGCGCCAGCAAGGCCTGGACAGGGAGCGTCTATGGCTACACCTTC; cdr3_aa: CASKAWTGSVYGYTF
clone_size: .; j_call: TRBJ2-1; d_call: .; v_call: TRBV5-1; cdr3_nt: TGCGCCAGCAGCATCTCAGGGGTCGAGCCCCGCAATGAGCAGTTCTTC; cdr3_aa: CASSISGVEPRNEQFF
clone_size: .; j_call: TRBJ1-1; d_call: TRBD1; v_call: TRBV28; cdr3_nt: TGTGCCAGCATCCTAGGACAGGGGGCACCCCCGGGAGGTGAAGCTTTCTTT; cdr3_aa: CASILGQGAPPGGEAFF
clone_size: .; j_call: TRBJ1-1; d_call: .; v_call: TRBV7-9; cdr3_nt: TGTGCCAGCAGCTCCTGGACACTCCTGAACACTGAAGCTTTCTTT; cdr3_aa: CASSSWTLLNTEAFF